Detailed here is one TCR beta chain. The data derive from a study of blood T cell repertoires in COVID-19. Background on the study: Acute and convalescent COVID-19 samples came from the United States, Italy and Spain. Sample material is recorded as cDNA or gDNA derived from T cells, B-cell-depleted T cells, or PBMCs.

As handled by the study authors: Nucleated cell counts were estimated from reference gene primer amplification. TCRdb keeps only in-frame clones here, not all; method: immunoSEQ multiplex PCR. The V and J calls and the clone size are those of that table, but D and trimming were determined from the DNA. Here the sample spans approximately 210,000 clones, around 91% being singletons. The sample consisted of peripheral blood. This receptor was taken from a woman aged 40 to 55 with acute or convalescent COVID-19.

CDR3 residues: CASRFRDRAGYTF. The DNA of the CDR3 is TGTGCCAGCAGGTTCAGGGACAGGGCTGGCTACACCTTC. This rearrangement joins TRBV27 to TRBJ1-2; 9 nucleotides align to TRBD1. V shed 6 bases, J shed 7 bases, and the junction held 6 bases outside the gene matches. Per germline, CDR1 MNHEY and CDR2 SMNVEV (reference sequence). CDR3 length: 13 amino acids.